This is a list of T cell receptor beta chains from one sample in a study of control samples from healthy donors and cancer patients. Sequenced by immunoSEQ multiplex PCR; TCRdb stores in-frame clones only, minus some. The sample comprises 40,000 to 55,000 clones, more than 85% of which are singletons, and about a quarter rests with the top ten. The sample comprised PBMCs. All receptors come from a woman aged 45 to 65 with head and neck cancer. The conserved cysteine and the conserved F or W are not part of the CDR3 here. The order of the fields is J gene, V gene, CDR3 protein.

TRBJ1-1,TRBV4-1,ASSHLQGGDTEAF
TRBJ2-7,TRBV12-3/TRBV12-4,ASSLGLPYEQY
TRBJ1-5,TRBV10-1,ASSEGRGTAQH
TRBJ2-2,TRBV11-3,ASSLDDPGELF
TRBJ2-1,TRBV7-8,ASSTFSGSSNNEQF
TRBJ1-1,TRBV29-1,SVIPSQGRGTEAF
TRBJ2-5,TRBV2,ASSLTGFEETQY
TRBJ2-1,TRBV5-1,ASSLAGGGARNEQF
TRBJ2-5,TRBV2,ASRYQETQY
TRBJ2-1,TRBV24-1,ATSERTYNEQF
TRBJ1-3,TRBV30,AWRWGGPGNTIY
TRBJ2-5,TRBV14,ASSQGLGSIQETQY
TRBJ1-1,TRBV5-1,ASSLTAEITEAF
TRBJ1-2,TRBV11-2,ASSLDRASGYT
TRBJ2-3,TRBV10-2,ASKGAGGVGTDTQY
TRBJ2-2,TRBV19,ASSIMKGFPTGELF
TRBJ2-7,TRBV9,ASSVGTTSEQY
TRBJ1-2,TRBV28,ASSSSFPRTGVTNYGYT
TRBJ1-6,TRBV4-1,ASSQATLSGSPLH
TRBJ2-1,TRBV2,ASSEQGLAGVGEQF
TRBJ1-4,TRBV9,ASSPGGANEKLF
TRBJ2-7,TRBV2,ASSVGVQKSYEQY
TRBJ2-6,TRBV28,ASSLFDSDLGSGANVLT
TRBJ2-1,TRBV6-2/TRBV6-3,ASSFTGNAYNEQF
TRBJ2-1,TRBV7-6,ASSLSGRPYNEQF
TRBJ1-5,TRBV19,ASSSPDRGAQPQH
TRBJ2-3,TRBV4-3,ASSQGYSTDTQY
TRBJ1-6,TRBV27,ASSFKGTPLH
TRBJ2-5,TRBV1,TSSQDLAGGIQETQY
TRBJ2-5,TRBV28,ASSVGGQETQY
TRBJ2-1,TRBV2,ASSVIGGPDQF
TRBJ2-7,TRBV7-9,ASSVGTGVDEQY
TRBJ2-7,TRBV28,ASSLRYEQY
TRBJ1-3,TRBV27,ASSYSGNTIY